This TCR beta chain was found in a study of cytomegalovirus exposure and HLA in healthy donors. Regarding this clone: The sample carries other DNA sequences with the same CDR3.

Primers: 60 Vbeta forward and 13 Jbeta reverse. Sequencing used immunoSEQ multiplex PCR; TCRdb keeps in-frame clones, though not all of them. The sample has some 200,000 clones; 75% to 90% are singletons. Looked up from germline, CDR1 is SGHTA and CDR2 is FQGTGA. The CDR3 is made up of 14 amino acids. The V end lost 3 bases, the J end lost 0 bases, and 3 bases lay between the germline ends. The receptor comes from a man aged 40-49 years in good health and CMV-seropositive. V is TRBV7-3 and J is TRBJ2-6; D is undetermined. The sample comprised PBMCs. In DNA form, the CDR3 reads TGTGCCAGCAGCTTGAGCTCTGGGGCCAACGTCCTGACTTTC. Translating gives CASSLSSGANVLTF.